The source of this T cell receptor beta chain is a study of control samples from healthy donors and cancer patients. This clone turned up a few times. The CDR3 covers 13 residues. Trimming removed 4 bases from V and 6 bases from J, with 9 bases in between. Method: immunoSEQ multiplex PCR; TCRdb's copy keeps in-frame clones and lacks some. The data show some 120,000 clones, approximately 92% seen once. This receptor was identified in a man older than 75 with head and neck cancer. The chain links TRBV12-3 or TRBV12-4 to TRBJ2-2; D call uncertain. Sequencing input: PBMCs. The CDR3 sequence: CASSWPSAGELFF. The CDR3, as DNA: TGTGCCAGCAGTTGGCCGAGCGCCGGGGAGCTGTTTTTT.